This T cell receptor beta chain derives from a study of graft-versus-host responses after intestinal transplantation. Study-level background: Isolated intestinal, liver-intestinal, or multivisceral transplants had been given to the recipients. Once they had received anti-thymocyte globulin induction, all recipients took tacrolimus and steroids for around 3 years.

Germline V lookup: CDR1 SGDLS, CDR2 YYNGEE. CDR3 size: 15 residues. Losses at the gene ends were 4 bases for V and 2 bases for J; bases not matched to a gene: 7. Study-level points and caveats: Detection of GvH clones occurred in recipient marrow, and some had their first appearance in ileum or blood. Declining HvG levels early post-transplant were linked to peak circulating GvH clone levels.

Concerning this clone itself: The antigen is undetermined.

Method: immunoSEQ multiplex PCR; TCRdb's copy keeps in-frame clones and lacks some. The data show over 100,000 clones, approximately 90% seen once. The sequence was collected from a human donor who was the organ donor for an intestinal transplant. The sequenced sample was unstimulated CD4+ T cells sorted from spleen or lymph node cells, obtained before transplant. V is TRBV9 and J is TRBJ2-3, with 7 bases lining up with TRBD2. CDR3 coding DNA: TGTGCCAGCAGCATGACAGCGGGACCCACAGATACGCAGTATTTT. It codes for CASSMTAGPTDTQYF.